This is a list of T cell receptor beta chains from one sample in a study of cytotoxic CD8 clonotypes in ibrutinib-treated CLL. Generated by immunoSEQ multiplex PCR, the TCRdb table keeps only in-frame clones and is missing some. This sample has some 200,000 clones, with 70% found just once. Specimen: PBMCs, collected after 12 months of ibrutinib treatment. These receptor sequences come from a human donor with chronic lymphocytic leukemia. The CDR3 runs from the conserved cysteine through the conserved F or W. A D gene is named only where the DNA matches it firmly. Only part of the rows carry a size: once, few, many, or a class if the clone is expanded.

v_call: TRBV7-2; j_call: TRBJ2-7; clone_size: NA; d_call: TRBD2; cdr3_aa: CASSGGLAGGNYEQYF; cdr3_nt: TGTGCCAGCAGCGGTGGACTAGCGGGGGGAAACTACGAGCAGTACTTC
v_call: TRBV25-1; j_call: TRBJ1-2; clone_size: NA; d_call: TRBD1; cdr3_aa: CASSEWGRGNYGYTF; cdr3_nt: TGTGCCAGCAGTGAATGGGGCAGGGGGAACTATGGCTACACCTTC
v_call: TRBV7-3; j_call: TRBJ2-3; clone_size: NA; d_call: NA; cdr3_aa: CASSLNGAAPDTQYF; cdr3_nt: TGTGCCAGCAGCTTAAACGGGGCAGCCCCAGATACGCAGTATTTT
v_call: TRBV27; j_call: TRBJ2-1; clone_size: once; d_call: TRBD1; cdr3_aa: CASSSLQGIQNEQFF; cdr3_nt: TGTGCCAGCAGTTCTTTACAGGGGATTCAAAATGAGCAGTTCTTC
v_call: TRBV9; j_call: TRBJ2-5; clone_size: NA; d_call: NA; cdr3_aa: CASSVGGGVVETQYF; cdr3_nt: TGTGCCAGCAGCGTAGGTGGGGGCGTCGTGGAGACCCAGTACTTC
v_call: TRBV9; j_call: TRBJ1-1; clone_size: NA; d_call: TRBD1; cdr3_aa: CASSVAGQARGAFF; cdr3_nt: TGTGCCAGCAGCGTGGCCGGACAGGCGAGGGGAGCTTTCTTT
v_call: TRBV10-1; j_call: TRBJ2-5; clone_size: NA; d_call: NA; cdr3_aa: CASSGGPQETQYF; cdr3_nt: TGCGCCAGCAGTGGGGGACCTCAAGAGACCCAGTACTTC
v_call: TRBV30; j_call: TRBJ1-5; clone_size: NA; d_call: NA; cdr3_aa: CAWSPPGGGGGNQPQHF; cdr3_nt: TGTGCCTGGAGTCCCCCTGGGGGCGGAGGGGGCAATCAGCCCCAGCATTTT
v_call: TRBV7-9; j_call: TRBJ1-4; clone_size: NA; d_call: TRBD1; cdr3_aa: CASRATGADEKLFF; cdr3_nt: TGTGCCAGCAGGGCTACAGGGGCCGATGAAAAACTGTTTTTT
v_call: TRBV30; j_call: TRBJ1-4; clone_size: NA; d_call: NA; cdr3_aa: CAWSVYSKTEKLFF; cdr3_nt: TGTGCCTGGAGTGTATACAGTAAGACTGAAAAACTGTTTTTT
v_call: TRBV6-1; j_call: TRBJ1-2; clone_size: NA; d_call: TRBD1; cdr3_aa: CASSDRDRLNYGYTF; cdr3_nt: TGTGCCAGCAGTGATCGGGACAGGCTGAACTATGGCTACACCTTC
v_call: TRBV9; j_call: TRBJ2-1; clone_size: NA; d_call: NA; cdr3_aa: CASSVGLNEQFF; cdr3_nt: TGTGCCAGCAGCGTAGGACTCAATGAGCAGTTCTTC
v_call: TRBV5-1; j_call: TRBJ1-1; clone_size: NA; d_call: NA; cdr3_aa: CASSFARTPNTEAFF; cdr3_nt: TGCGCCAGCAGCTTCGCTAGGACACCGAACACTGAAGCTTTCTTT
v_call: TRBV6-5; j_call: TRBJ2-7; clone_size: NA; d_call: TRBD1; cdr3_aa: CASRPGQGASYEQYF; cdr3_nt: TGTGCCAGCAGACCGGGACAGGGGGCTTCCTACGAGCAGTACTTC
v_call: TRBV28; j_call: TRBJ1-4; clone_size: NA; d_call: NA; cdr3_aa: CASTIGGFGTNEKLFF; cdr3_nt: TGTGCCAGCACGATTGGGGGGTTCGGAACTAATGAAAAACTGTTTTTT
v_call: TRBV5-1; j_call: TRBJ2-5; clone_size: NA; d_call: TRBD2; cdr3_aa: CASSLENLAGETQYF; cdr3_nt: TGCGCCAGCAGCTTGGAAAATCTAGCGGGAGAGACCCAGTACTTC
v_call: TRBV5-1; j_call: TRBJ1-5; clone_size: NA; d_call: NA; cdr3_aa: CASSLVPGYNQPQHF; cdr3_nt: TGCGCCAGCAGCTTGGTCCCGGGGTACAATCAGCCCCAGCATTTT
v_call: TRBV5-6; j_call: TRBJ1-2; clone_size: NA; d_call: NA; cdr3_aa: CASTKRVDYGYTF; cdr3_nt: TGTGCCAGCACTAAAAGGGTGGACTATGGCTACACCTTC
v_call: TRBV9; j_call: TRBJ1-2; clone_size: NA; d_call: NA; cdr3_aa: CASSPGVAGGYTF; cdr3_nt: TGTGCCAGCAGCCCCGGCGTGGCGGGAGGCTACACCTTC